Each of the 5 T cell receptor beta chains below was sequenced from the same sample in a study of shared clonotypes between healthy human individuals (dated by TCRdb to 2020 to 2021). CD8 naive samples were obtained by positive selection for CCR7 among CD45RO-negative cells, yielding a CD45RA+CCR7+ population from which TemRA cells were excluded. The method behind the library was the immunoSEQ multiplex PCR assay. TCRdb took this table from immuneACCESS and kept in-frame rearrangements with V and J called. Such tables lack part of the clones; where checked against another copy, unresolved V genes explain under half of the gap, and the rest is unexplained. This sample is represented by around 2.1 million clones; 85% to 95% of them were singletons. The leading ten clones occupy around 1.7% of the sample. The material sequenced was naive CD8+ T cells from PBMCs. The cell subset or site tag for this specimen amounts to: CD45RA+CCR7+. These receptors originate from a man between 18 and 29 years old in good health. Some clones in this sample may be carry-over from other donors' samples.

The chain links TRBV27 to TRBJ1-5; D is uncertain. This CDR3 comprises 13 residues. Deletions cut 1 base from V and 3 bases from J, with 4 bases between. Germline V gives CDR1 MNHEY, CDR2 SMNVEV (reference sequence). The CDR3 DNA reads TGTGCCAGCAGTTTATGGTTCAATCAGCCCCAGCATTTT. Translating it yields CASSLWFNQPQHF.

The V and J genes are TRBV28 and TRBJ2-5; tentatively, D is TRBD2 (6 bases). Germline V gene data show CDR1 as MDHEN and CDR2 as SYDVKM. The CDR3 runs to 13 residues. V was trimmed by 6 bases and J by 2 bases, leaving 10 bases between them. The CDR3: CASSQGLQETQYF. The CDR3 bases are TGTGCCAGCAGCCAGGGACTGCAAGAGACCCAGTACTTC.

The CDR3 sequence: CAISGTPIQGAAEQFF. In nucleotides, the CDR3 is TGTGCCATCAGTGGGACACCAATACAGGGAGCGGCTGAGCAGTTCTTC. The gene calls are TRBV10-3 and TRBJ2-1, with TRBD1 as a possible D gene (6 bases). CDR3 length: 16 amino acids. The germline V gene encodes CDR1 ENHRY and CDR2 SYGVKD. V lost 4 bases and J lost 9, with 22 bases in between.

This chain connects TRBV27 to TRBJ1-1; D possibly corresponds to TRBD1 (6 bases). The CDR3 covers 15 residues. CDR1 and CDR2 from the germline V gene are MNHEY and SMNVEV (reference sequence). Between the trimmed V and J ends, which lost 1 base and 3 bases, there was a span of 12 bases. This CDR3 is CASSLWGARDTEAFF. The DNA for the CDR3 is TGTGCCAGCAGTTTATGGGGGGCGAGGGACACTGAAGCTTTCTTT.

On this clone: This specimen includes other DNA sequences encoding the same CDR3. The V and J genes are TRBV27 and TRBJ2-1; D is unresolved. V lost 2 bases and J 1 base, leaving 6 bases between the germline ends. There are 14 residues in the CDR3. CDR1 and CDR2 (germline): MNHEY, SMNVEV (reference sequence). CDR3 in DNA: TGTGCCAGCAGTTTAGGGCGGTCCTACAATGAGCAGTTCTTC. Protein: CASSLGRSYNEQFF.